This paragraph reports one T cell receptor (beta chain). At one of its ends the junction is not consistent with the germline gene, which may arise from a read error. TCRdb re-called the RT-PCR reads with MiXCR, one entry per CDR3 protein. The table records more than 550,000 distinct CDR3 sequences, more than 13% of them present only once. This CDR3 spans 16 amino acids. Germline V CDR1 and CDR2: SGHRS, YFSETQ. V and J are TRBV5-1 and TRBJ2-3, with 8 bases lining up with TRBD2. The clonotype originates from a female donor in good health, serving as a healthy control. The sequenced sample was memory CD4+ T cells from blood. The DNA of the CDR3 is TGCGCCAGCATCTTGGGGAAACTAGCGGGCACAGATACGCAGTATTTT. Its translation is CASILGKLAGTDTQYF.